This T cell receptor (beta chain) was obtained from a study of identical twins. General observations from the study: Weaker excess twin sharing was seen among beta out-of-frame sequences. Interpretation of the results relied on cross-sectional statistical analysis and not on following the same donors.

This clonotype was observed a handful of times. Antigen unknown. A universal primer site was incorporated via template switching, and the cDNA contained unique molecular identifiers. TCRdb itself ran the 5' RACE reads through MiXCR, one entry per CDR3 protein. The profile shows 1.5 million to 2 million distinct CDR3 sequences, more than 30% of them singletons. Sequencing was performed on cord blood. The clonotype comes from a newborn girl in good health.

DNA of the CDR3: TGTGCCATCAGTGAGTCAGGGAGGGGCCAGCCCCAGCATTTT. This gives the protein CAISESGRGQPQHF. V usage is TRBV10-3 and J usage is TRBJ1-5; a possible D gene is TRBD1 (5 bases). CDR1 ENHRY and CDR2 SYGVKD come from the germline V gene. Trimming took 0 bases from V and 7 from J, leaving 10 bases between them. The CDR3 consists of 14 residues.